This T cell receptor beta chain was obtained from a study of T-cell reconstitution after alpha-beta-depleted transplantation in children. V lost 1 base and J 5 bases, leaving 17 bases between the germline ends. In germline, CDR1 is DFQATT, CDR2 SNEGSKA (reference sequence). CDR3 length: 15 amino acids. TCRbeta library construction was performed incorporating unique molecular identifiers. Using its own MiXCR run on the PCR reads, TCRdb lists one record per CDR3 protein. The data contain over 100,000 distinct CDR3 sequences, roughly 6% of them seen just once; the ten biggest clones take up 5.5% to 6.5%. Whole-study findings and limits: Some patients showed high day-60 TCRbeta diversity, which derived from surviving recipient T cells and thymic progenitors. Roughly two months post-transplant, alpha-beta T cells reportedly originated from several hundred graft clones that had expanded. Most T-cell counts and diversity one year after the transplant came from T cells that were newly produced.

This clonotype was found many times. Antigen unknown. The receptor's source is a female patient between 2 and 15 years old who had a stem cell transplant for Fanconi anemia, so the T cells may come from the graft donor. This rearrangement joins TRBV20-1 to TRBJ1-1; D may be TRBD1 (6 bases). The sequencing here drew on PBMCs, mostly from graft donor cells, taken 60 days after TCRalphabeta/CD19-depleted stem cell transplant. The CDR3 DNA sequence: TGCAGTGCTAGAGCCCAGCAGGGAGGGGGAACTGAAGCTTTCTTT. Its protein product is CSARAQQGGGTEAFF.